This T cell receptor (beta chain) was profiled in a study of control samples from healthy donors and cancer patients. Measured with immunoSEQ multiplex PCR; TCRdb has only the in-frame clones, and not every one. The data hold about 120,000 clones, with approximately 88% observed a single time. Per the germline V gene, CDR1 is LNHDA and CDR2 is SQIVND (reference sequence). The V and J ends lost 6 bases and 2 bases respectively, with 10 bases between them. CDR3 length: 14 residues. Sequenced material: blood. J is TRBJ1-4 and V is TRBV19; D is unclear. The sequence was obtained from a man aged 50 to 59 in good health. DNA of the CDR3: TGTGCCAGTAGCACACAAGGGACTAATGAAAAACTGTTTTTT. This translates into CASSTQGTNEKLFF. Filled out from reference TRBV19 and TRBJ1-4, the complete variable domain reads DGGITQSPKYLFRKEGQNVTLSCEQNLNHDAMYWYRQDPGQGLRLIYYSQIVNDFQKGDIAEGYSVSREKKESFPLTVTSAQKNPTAFYLCASSTQGTNEKLFFGSGTQLSVL.